A single sample is the source of the 21 T cell receptor beta chains below, sequenced in a study of CD8 T cells in Susac syndrome. The RNA input was 0.5 to 1 ug, and it was reverse transcribed with random hexamers. TCRdb re-called the immunoSEQ multiplex PCR reads with MiXCR, one entry per CDR3 protein. This table holds hundreds of thousands of distinct CDR3 sequences, 85% to 90% found once. The sample comprised CD8+ T cells from PBMCs. Every receptor here comes from a human donor with multiple sclerosis.

The chain links TRBV4-1 to TRBJ2-3, with 11 bases fitting TRBD2. Per germline, CDR1 MGHRA and CDR2 YSYEKL. Trimming cost V 6 bases and J 0 bases; bases outside gene matches: 8. The CDR3 is made up of 17 amino acids. The CDR3 nucleotides read TGCGCCAGCAGTCCATCGGGGACTAGCGGCAGCACAGATACGCAGTATTTT. Protein sequence: CASSPSGTSGSTDTQYF.

The gene calls are TRBV4-1 and TRBJ2-3; 8 nucleotides match TRBD1. This CDR3 comprises 14 residues. V shed 3 bases, J shed 5 bases, and the junction held 4 bases outside the gene matches. The V gene's germline CDR1 is MGHRA and CDR2 YSYEKL. This CDR3 reads CASSQTGVGDTQYF. CDR3 sequence (DNA): TGCGCCAGCAGCCAGACAGGGGTTGGAGATACGCAGTATTTT.

V is TRBV7-2 and J is TRBJ2-1, with TRBD2 identical over 8 bases. V dropped 3 bases and J dropped 4; count of bases not matched to a gene: 11. CDR3 length: 17 amino acids. The V gene's germline CDR1 is SGHTA and CDR2 FQGNSA. In DNA, the CDR3 is TGTGCCAGCAGCTTTTCCCGCCGAGCGGGGGATTACAATGAGCAGTTCTTC. Amino acid sequence: CASSFSRRAGDYNEQFF.

This CDR3 reads CASSEARLWDQPQHF. DNA for the CDR3: TGTGCCAGCAGTGAAGCGCGTTTGTGGGATCAGCCCCAGCATTTT. The chain uses TRBV6-1 and TRBJ1-5, with D unclear. Germline values: CDR1 MNHNS, CDR2 SASEGT. Trimming shortened V by 0 bases and J by 5 bases, and 11 bases separated the two germline ends. The CDR3 sequence is 15 residues long.

This sequence joins TRBV5-1 and TRBJ2-5, with D possibly TRBD1 on 6 matching bases. V lost 2 bases, J lost 1 base, and 12 bases lay in between. Germline CDR1 SGHRS, CDR2 YFSETQ. The CDR3 length is 15 residues. The CDR3 loop is CASSFPGHLQETQYF. For the CDR3, the DNA is TGCGCCAGCAGCTTTCCGGGACACCTCCAAGAGACCCAGTACTTC.

This clonotype was recorded once. This chain joins TRBV19 and TRBJ2-6; possible D gene TRBD2, 6 bases. Per the germline V gene, CDR1 is LNHDA and CDR2 is SQIVND (reference sequence). This CDR3 has 14 amino acids. V lost 5 bases to trimming and J lost 2 bases, with 7 bases between them. CDR3 in DNA: TGTGCCAGTAGTGGGAGGACTGGGGCCAACGTCCTGACTTTC. This sequence encodes CASSGRTGANVLTF.

The rearrangement joins TRBV27 to TRBJ2-1; 9 nucleotides line up with TRBD1. Germline values: CDR1 MNHEY, CDR2 SMNVEV (reference sequence). This CDR3 comprises 14 residues. The V gene end was trimmed by 5 bases and the J gene end by 6 bases; junction bases not matched to a gene: 5. This chain's CDR3 is CASSPGQGGNEQFF. The DNA for the CDR3 is TGTGCCAGCAGTCCGGGACAGGGCGGCAATGAGCAGTTCTTC.

This sequence joins TRBV7-8 and TRBJ2-1, with TRBD2 matching 8 bases. This CDR3 comprises 14 residues. Germline loops: CDR1 SGHVS, CDR2 FQNEAQ. V shed 1 base and J 7 bases; nucleotides not matched to a gene: 3. Written as DNA, the CDR3 is TGTGCCAGCAGCTTAGACCGGGGGGGGAATGAGCAGTTCTTC. This sequence encodes CASSLDRGGNEQFF.

The chain carries TRBV29-1 and TRBJ2-2, with D possibly matching TRBD2 (6 bases). The germline V gene has CDR1 SQVTM and CDR2 ANQGSEA. The CDR3 covers 13 residues. V was clipped by 7 bases and J by 2 bases, with 11 bases between them. The CDR3 spells CSATSTNTGELFF. The CDR3 bases are TGCAGCGCAACTAGCACCAACACCGGGGAGCTGTTTTTT.

V is TRBV27 and J is TRBJ1-1; D is ambiguous. The CDR3 extends over 14 amino acids. V lost 6 bases and J lost 1, with 12 bases in between. Germline V gives CDR1 MNHEY, CDR2 SMNVEV (reference sequence). CDR3 loop: CASSHGVENTEAFF. CDR3 DNA sequence: TGTGCCAGCAGCCACGGGGTCGAGAACACTGAAGCTTTCTTT.

This clonotype has only one observation. The chain links TRBV20-1 to TRBJ1-2, with TRBD1 identical over 9 bases. Unmatched junction bases numbered 26, after V lost 5 bases and J lost 7 bases. Germline lookup yields CDR1 DFQATT and CDR2 SNEGSKA (reference sequence). This CDR3 is built from 19 residues. CDR3 sequence (DNA): TGCAGTGCTGGCTCCGCAGGTGGGACAGGGCCCCCTCCTCCGAGTGGCTACACCTTC. Translation gives CSAGSAGGTGPPPPSGYTF.

The chain employs TRBV27 and TRBJ1-5; unclear D gene. Per germline, CDR1 MNHEY and CDR2 SMNVEV (reference sequence). Trimming stripped 1 base from V and 3 bases from J, with 10 bases between. The CDR3 is made up of 15 amino acids. The CDR3 loop reads CASSLWGSSNQPQHF. CDR3 sequence (DNA): TGTGCCAGCAGTTTATGGGGATCCTCCAATCAGCCCCAGCATTTT.

The chain couples TRBV12-3 or TRBV12-4 to TRBJ1-5; D is perhaps TRBD1 (6 bases). This CDR3 comprises 11 residues. With 5 bases removed from V and 11 bases from J, the gap between germline ends came to 10 bases. CDR3 amino acids: CASSPDRTQHF. CDR3 nucleotides: TGTGCCAGCAGTCCCGACAGGACCCAGCATTTT.

The genes are TRBV29-1 and TRBJ2-1; TRBD2 matches at 7 bases. Germline CDR1 SQVTM, CDR2 ANQGSEA. CDR3 length equals 16 residues. After removal of 2 bases from V and 12 bases from J, the junction contained 19 bases not matched to a gene. The DNA for the CDR3 is TGCAGCGTTGAACTACTAGGCCGGGACTACCCTAGGGGGCAGTTCTTC. The encoded protein is CSVELLGRDYPRGQFF.

This rearrangement joins TRBV11-2 to TRBJ2-1, with 8 bases identical to TRBD1. The CDR3 spans 15 residues. Germline V gene lookup returns CDR1 SGHAT and CDR2 FQNNGV. V shed 2 bases and J 5 bases; nucleotides not matched to a gene: 5. CDR3 sequence: CASSLYDRGNNEQFF. CDR3 DNA: TGTGCCAGCAGCTTATATGACAGGGGCAACAATGAGCAGTTCTTC.

V gene TRBV19 combines with J gene TRBJ2-7; D uncertain. CDR1 and CDR2 (germline): LNHDA, SQIVND (reference sequence). V was clipped by 3 bases and J by 0 bases, with 9 bases between them. CDR3 length: 14 residues. The CDR3 DNA reads as TGTGCCAGTAGTATTTACGGCAGCTCCTACGAGCAGTACTTC. Its protein product is CASSIYGSSYEQYF.

The V and J genes are TRBV30 and TRBJ1-1; D gene ambiguous. CDR1 and CDR2 from the germline V gene are GTSNPN and SVGIG (reference sequence). The CDR3 is 16 amino acids. Trimming removed 2 bases from V and 0 bases from J, with 16 bases in between. CDR3 bases: TGTGCCTGGAGTCCTCCATCGGCCCCTATGAACACTGAAGCTTTCTTT. This codes for CAWSPPSAPMNTEAFF.

The chain combines TRBV7-6 with TRBJ2-1; 9 bases match TRBD1. This CDR3 comprises 16 residues. With V trimmed by 9 bases and J by 7 bases, 16 bases remained unmatched. From germline, CDR1 is SGHVS and CDR2 FNYEAQ. The CDR3 here is CASKTGWGTGRNEQFF. Here the CDR3 DNA reads TGTGCCAGTAAAACAGGGTGGGGGACAGGGAGGAATGAGCAGTTCTTC.

The chain recombines TRBV15 with TRBJ1-1; possibly TRBD1 for D (6 bases). The V gene's germline CDR1 is LNHNV and CDR2 YYDKDF (reference sequence). CDR3 length: 14 amino acids. The germline V and J ends were trimmed by 9 bases and 1 base, with 15 bases remaining between them. CDR3 loop: CATYQQGGNTEAFF. For the CDR3, the DNA is TGTGCCACTTATCAACAGGGTGGGAACACTGAAGCTTTCTTT.

The chain employs TRBV5-4 and TRBJ2-3; 8 bases agree with TRBD1. The germline gives CDR1 SGHNT, CDR2 YYREEE (reference sequence). Unmatched junction bases numbered 2, after V lost 7 bases and J lost 4 bases. The CDR3 runs to 12 residues. CDR3 amino acids: CASGRGPDTQYF. The CDR3 DNA reads as TGTGCCAGCGGCAGGGGGCCAGATACGCAGTATTTT.

This sequence joins TRBV27 and TRBJ2-7; 9 positions match TRBD1. V shed 4 bases and J 6 bases; nucleotides not matched to a gene: 7. The CDR3 has 14 residues. Germline V gene lookup returns CDR1 MNHEY and CDR2 SMNVEV (reference sequence). The CDR3 nucleotides read TGTGCCAGCAGTTCGGGACAGGGTCTTGCCGAGCAGTACTTC. This sequence encodes CASSSGQGLAEQYF.